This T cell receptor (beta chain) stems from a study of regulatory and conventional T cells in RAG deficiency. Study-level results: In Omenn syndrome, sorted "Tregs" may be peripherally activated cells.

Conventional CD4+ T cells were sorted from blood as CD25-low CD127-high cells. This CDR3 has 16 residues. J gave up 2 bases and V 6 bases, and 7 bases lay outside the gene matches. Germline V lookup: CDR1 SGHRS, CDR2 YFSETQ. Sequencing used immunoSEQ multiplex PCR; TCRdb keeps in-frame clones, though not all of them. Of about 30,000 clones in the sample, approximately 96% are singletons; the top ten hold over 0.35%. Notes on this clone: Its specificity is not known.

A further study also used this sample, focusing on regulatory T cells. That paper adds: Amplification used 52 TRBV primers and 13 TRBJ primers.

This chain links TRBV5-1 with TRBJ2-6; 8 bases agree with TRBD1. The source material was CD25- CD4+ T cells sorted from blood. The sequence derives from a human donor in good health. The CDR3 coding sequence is TGCGCCAGCACTTCCGGGGGACAGGCTGGGGCCAACGTCCTGACTTTC. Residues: CASTSGGQAGANVLTF.